These 21 T cell receptor beta chains originate from one sample sequenced in a study of blood T cell repertoires in COVID-19. Data came from immunoSEQ multiplex PCR; TCRdb stores just in-frame clones and leaves some out. The data contain some 290,000 clones, roughly 89% of them singletons. Sequenced material: peripheral blood. These receptors came from a woman in her thirties with COVID-19, enrolled during active disease.

This rearrangement joins TRBV7-2 to TRBJ2-1; tentatively, D is TRBD2 (6 bases). V was pared by 5 bases and J by 9 bases, with 17 bases between. The CDR3 extends over 14 amino acids. Germline V gives CDR1 SGHTA, CDR2 FQGNSA. The CDR3 DNA reads as TGTGCCAGCAGCCCTGCCAGGGAGGTTCGTGAGCAGTTCTTC. The encoded protein is CASSPAREVREQFF.

The rearrangement links TRBV3-1 (or the pseudogene TRBV3-2) to TRBJ2-7; 8 bases map to TRBD1. The germline V gene encodes CDR1 LGHDT and CDR2 YNNKEL (reference sequence). J lost 2 bases, V lost 4 bases, and 7 bases had no gene match. The CDR3 covers 15 residues. The CDR3 DNA reads as TGTGCCAGCAGCCTTGGGACAGGTAATCCCTACGAGCAGTACTTC. This gives the protein CASSLGTGNPYEQYF.

The chain couples TRBV7-9 to TRBJ2-1; D is perhaps TRBD2 (7 bases). With 5 bases removed from V and 0 bases from J, the gap between germline ends came to 17 bases. The CDR3 is 17 amino acids. Per the germline V gene, CDR1 is SEHNR and CDR2 is FQNEAQ (reference sequence). CDR3 bases: TGTGCCAGCAGCCTATTTACAGGGAGGGACTCCTACAATGAGCAGTTCTTC. This translates into CASSLFTGRDSYNEQFF. Combining the CDR3 with reference TRBV7-9 and TRBJ2-1 gives the whole variable domain DTGVSQNPRHKITKRGQNVTFRCDPISEHNRLYWYRQTLGQGPEFLTYFQNEAQLEKSRLLSDRFSAERPKGSFSTLEIQRTEQGDSAMYLCASSLFTGRDSYNEQFFGPGTRLTVL.

The rearrangement links TRBV7-9 to TRBJ2-1; tentatively, D is TRBD2 (5 bases). V shed 5 bases and J shed 7 bases, with 18 bases lying between them. Germline V gene data show CDR1 as SEHNR and CDR2 as FQNEAQ (reference sequence). The CDR3 has 15 amino acids. The CDR3 bases are TGTGCCAGCAGCGTTGGGCCGGGGTCGTGGAATGAGCAGTTCTTC. Encoded protein: CASSVGPGSWNEQFF.

This clone appeared a few times. V is TRBV5-6 and J is TRBJ2-1; TRBD2 might be the D (7 bases). The V gene's germline CDR1 is SGHDT and CDR2 YYEEEE. The CDR3 consists of 13 residues. Trimming took off 5 bases at V and 9 bases at J, with 15 bases between the two ends. DNA for the CDR3: TGTGCCAGCAGAACGGGGGGCCTTTCTGAGCAGTTCTTC. It yields the protein CASRTGGLSEQFF.

This chain uses TRBV27 with TRBJ1-2, with 8 bases fitting TRBD1. After removal of 3 bases from V and 8 bases from J, the junction contained 14 bases not matched to a gene. Germline V CDR1 and CDR2: MNHEY, SMNVEV (reference sequence). The CDR3 is 16 residues long. In DNA, the CDR3 is TGTGCCAGCAGTTTTGGACAGGGATCCTACCTGGTGGGCTACACCTTC. Amino acid sequence: CASSFGQGSYLVGYTF.

In its sample, this clone was seen a few times. V usage is TRBV18 and J usage is TRBJ1-1, with 11 bases matching TRBD1. The V and J ends lost 2 bases and 6 bases, in that order; junction bases with no gene match: 5. Germline V gene lookup returns CDR1 KGHSH and CDR2 LQKENI. The CDR3 runs 15 residues. CDR3 in amino acids: CASSPMGQGVAEAFF. The DNA of the CDR3 is TGTGCCAGCTCACCAATGGGACAGGGGGTGGCTGAAGCTTTCTTT.

The rearrangement uses TRBV7-2 and TRBJ2-1, with TRBD2 identical over 12 bases. Germline CDR1 SGHTA, CDR2 FQGNSA. V lost 0 bases and J lost 3; bases outside the gene matches: 15. The CDR3 sequence is 21 residues long. The CDR3 spells CASSLAKTRSSGGVDYNEQFF. In DNA form, the CDR3 reads TGTGCCAGCAGCTTAGCTAAGACCCGTTCTAGCGGGGGGGTCGACTACAATGAGCAGTTCTTC.

The V gene is TRBV3-1 (or the pseudogene TRBV3-2), the J gene TRBJ1-6; D perhaps matches TRBD1 (6 bases). The germline V gene encodes CDR1 LGHDT and CDR2 YNNKEL (reference sequence). Trimming shortened V by 4 bases and J by 0 bases, and 16 bases separated the two germline ends. The CDR3 length is 18 residues. In nucleotides, the CDR3 is TGTGCCAGCAGCCGCCACAGGGTCCCAAGCTCCTATAATTCACCCCTCCACTTT. This codes for CASSRHRVPSSYNSPLHF.

The rearrangement uses TRBV19 and TRBJ1-5; 7 nucleotides agree with TRBD1. The CDR3 consists of 12 residues. The germline V gene has CDR1 LNHDA and CDR2 SQIVND (reference sequence). After removal of 10 bases from V and 7 bases from J, the junction contained 7 bases not matched to a gene. The CDR3 DNA follows: TGTGCCACCCGACAGGGAAACCAGCCCCAGCATTTT. This encodes CATRQGNQPQHF.

The chain employs TRBV5-1 and TRBJ1-1, with D tentatively TRBD1 (5 bases). The V gene's germline CDR1 is SGHRS and CDR2 YFSETQ. Deletions cut 0 bases from V and 1 base from J, with 10 bases between. CDR3 length equals 15 residues. CDR3 in DNA: TGCGCCAGCAGCTTGGGAACAGGCTGGAACACTGAAGCTTTCTTT. This encodes CASSLGTGWNTEAFF. The whole variable domain, remainder taken from reference TRBV5-1 and TRBJ1-1, is KAGVTQTPRYLIKTRGQQVTLSCSPISGHRSVSWYQQTPGQGLQFLFEYFSETQRNKGNFPGRFSGRQFSNSRSEMNVSTLELGDSALYLCASSLGTGWNTEAFFGQGTRLTVV.

The genes are TRBV12-3 or TRBV12-4 and TRBJ2-7; D might be TRBD1 (6 bases). The CDR3 is 13 residues long. The V gene lost 5 bases and the J gene lost 2 bases, with 10 bases spanning the gap. The CDR3 protein is CASSPGQTYEQYF. The CDR3 nucleotides are TGTGCCAGCAGTCCCGGACAGACCTACGAGCAGTACTTC.

The chain employs TRBV3-1 (or the pseudogene TRBV3-2) and TRBJ1-2, with D possibly matching TRBD1 (6 bases). This CDR3 is 14 amino acids long. Trimming took 5 bases from V and 8 from J, leaving 18 bases between them. CDR1 and CDR2 from the germline V gene are LGHDT and YNNKEL (reference sequence). Here the CDR3 DNA reads TGTGCCAGCAGCTCCGGACAGCTGTATAAGGGCTACACCTTC. It specifies CASSSGQLYKGYTF.

The V and J genes are TRBV27 and TRBJ1-1; TRBD1 matches 7 bases. The CDR3 is made up of 13 amino acids. V was pared by 6 bases and J by 5 bases, with 6 bases of the junction left unmatched. CDR1 and CDR2 (germline): MNHEY, SMNVEV (reference sequence). Here the CDR3 DNA reads TGTGCCAGCAGCAGACAGGGCCCAACTGAAGCTTTCTTT. Translated: CASSRQGPTEAFF.

This chain connects TRBV6-1 to TRBJ1-5; TRBD1 agrees at 8 bases. From germline, CDR1 is MNHNS and CDR2 SASEGT. V gave up 4 bases and J gave up 3 bases; unmatched junction bases: 11. CDR3 length: 17 amino acids. In nucleotides, the CDR3 is TGTGCCAGCAGTGGACTCGAGAGGACAGGGAACAATCAGCCCCAGCATTTT. Encoded protein: CASSGLERTGNNQPQHF.

The rearrangement links TRBV7-2 to TRBJ1-1; D uncertain. This CDR3 is 15 amino acids long. Trimming took 1 base from V and 4 from J, leaving 13 bases between them. The germline V gene encodes CDR1 SGHTA and CDR2 FQGNSA. CDR3 in amino acids: CASSLDGVVGTEAFF. For the CDR3, the DNA is TGTGCCAGCAGCTTAGACGGGGTAGTGGGCACTGAAGCTTTCTTT.

The gene calls are TRBV4-1 and TRBJ1-1, with D possibly TRBD1 on 6 matching bases. The V gene's germline CDR1 is MGHRA and CDR2 YSYEKL. V gave up 2 bases and J gave up 3 bases, with 13 bases separating them. The CDR3 runs 15 residues. CDR3: CASSQTQGSDTEAFF. Written as DNA, the CDR3 is TGCGCCAGCAGCCAAACACAGGGTTCGGACACTGAAGCTTTCTTT.

The chain carries TRBV24-1 and TRBJ2-2; weak D call: TRBD2 (6 bases). Germline V gene lookup returns CDR1 KGHDR and CDR2 SFDVKD. The CDR3 sequence is 16 residues long. The germline V and J ends were trimmed by 3 bases and 1 base, with 11 bases remaining between them. The CDR3 spells CATSDTGGWNTGELFF. The CDR3 DNA is TGTGCCACCAGTGATACCGGGGGATGGAACACCGGGGAGCTGTTTTTT.

The chain recombines TRBV7-9 with TRBJ2-3; 7 nucleotides match TRBD1. V lost 5 bases and J lost 1; bases outside the gene matches: 3. The V gene's germline CDR1 is SEHNR and CDR2 FQNEAQ (reference sequence). The CDR3 sequence is 14 residues long. The CDR3 region has the DNA TGTGCCAGCAGCCTAGACAGGGGCACAGATACGCAGTATTTT. Encoded protein: CASSLDRGTDTQYF. Variable domain in full (rest from reference TRBV7-9 and TRBJ2-3): DTGVSQNPRHKITKRGQNVTFRCDPISEHNRLYWYRQTLGQGPEFLTYFQNEAQLEKSRLLSDRFSAERPKGSFSTLEIQRTEQGDSAMYLCASSLDRGTDTQYFGPGTRLTVL.

This clone has a handful of counts. V is TRBV6-6 and J is TRBJ2-2; D is possibly TRBD1 (6 bases). The CDR3 extends over 14 amino acids. The germline V gene has CDR1 MNHNY and CDR2 SVGAGI (reference sequence). V lost 5 bases and J 5 bases, leaving 12 bases between the germline ends. In DNA, the CDR3 is TGTGCCAGCAGTACCGGGACATCTACCGGGGAGCTGTTTTTT. Translation gives CASSTGTSTGELFF.

J is TRBJ2-5 and V is TRBV9; possibly TRBD2 for D (7 bases). CDR1 and CDR2 (germline): SGDLS, YYNGEE. The ends were cut back, 4 bases at V and 2 bases at J, with 18 bases in the middle. CDR3 length: 16 amino acids. CDR3 sequence: CASSPGRGALQETQYF. The DNA for the CDR3 is TGTGCCAGCAGCCCCGGTCGGGGGGCCCTTCAAGAGACCCAGTACTTC. Together with reference TRBV9 and TRBJ2-5, the CDR3 gives the full variable domain: DSGVTQTPKHLITATGQRVTLRCSPRSGDLSVYWYQQSLDQGLQFLIQYYNGEERAKGNILERFSAQQFPDLHSELNLSSLELGDSALYFCASSPGRGALQETQYFGPGTRLLVL.